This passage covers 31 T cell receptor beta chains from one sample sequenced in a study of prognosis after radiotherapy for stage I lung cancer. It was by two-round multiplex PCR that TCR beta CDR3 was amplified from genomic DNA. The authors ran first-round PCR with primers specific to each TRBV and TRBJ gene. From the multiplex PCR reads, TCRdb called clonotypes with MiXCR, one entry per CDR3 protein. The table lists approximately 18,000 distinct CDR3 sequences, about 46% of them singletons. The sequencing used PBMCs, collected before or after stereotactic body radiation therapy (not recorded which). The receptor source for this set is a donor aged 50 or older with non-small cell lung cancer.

In nucleotides, the CDR3 is TGTGCCAGCAGCTTAATCACAGGGAATGAGCAGTTCTTC. Protein sequence: CASSLITGNEQFF. This chain joins TRBV11-2 and TRBJ2-1; a weak D match, TRBD1 (6 bases). The germline V and J ends were trimmed by 2 bases and 7 bases, with 9 bases remaining between them. The CDR3 is 13 residues long. CDR1 is SGHAT, CDR2 FQNNGV, per germline. The variable domain in full, completed from reference TRBV11-2 and TRBJ2-1, reads EAGVAQSPRYKIIEKRQSVAFWCNPISGHATLYWYQQILGQGPKLLIQFQNNGVVDDSQLPKDRFSAERLKGVDSTLKIQPAKLEDSAVYLCASSLITGNEQFFGPGTRLTVL.

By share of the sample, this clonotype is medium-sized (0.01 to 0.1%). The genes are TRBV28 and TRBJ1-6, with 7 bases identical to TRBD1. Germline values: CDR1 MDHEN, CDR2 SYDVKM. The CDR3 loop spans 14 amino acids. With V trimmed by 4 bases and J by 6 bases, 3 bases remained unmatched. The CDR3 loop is CASSSTGFNSPLHF. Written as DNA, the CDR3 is TGTGCCAGCAGTTCGACAGGGTTTAATTCACCCCTCCACTTT.

The CDR3 DNA is TGTGCCAGCAGTTACAGCTCTGGGGCCAACGTCCTGACTTTC. This gives the protein CASSYSSGANVLTF. This rearrangement joins TRBV6-5 to TRBJ2-6; D unclear. CDR1 and CDR2 (germline): MNHEY, SVGAGI. The CDR3 covers 14 residues. V was pared by 2 bases and J by 0 bases, with 2 bases between.

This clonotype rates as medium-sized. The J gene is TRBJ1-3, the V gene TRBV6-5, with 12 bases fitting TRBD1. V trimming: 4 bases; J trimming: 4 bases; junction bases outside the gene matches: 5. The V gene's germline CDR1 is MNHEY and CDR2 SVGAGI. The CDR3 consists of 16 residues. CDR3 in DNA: TGTGCCAGCAGTTGGGGACAGGGGGCGGGGGGAAACACCATATATTTT. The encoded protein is CASSWGQGAGGNTIYF.

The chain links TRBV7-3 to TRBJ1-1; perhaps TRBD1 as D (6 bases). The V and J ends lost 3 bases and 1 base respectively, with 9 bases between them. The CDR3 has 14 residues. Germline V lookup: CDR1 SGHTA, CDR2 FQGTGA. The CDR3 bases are TGTGCCAGCAGCTTGGACAGAGGGAACACTGAAGCTTTCTTT. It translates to CASSLDRGNTEAFF. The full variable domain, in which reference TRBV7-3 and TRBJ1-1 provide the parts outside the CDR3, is GAGVSQTPSNKVTEKGKYVELRCDPISGHTALYWYRQSLGQGPEFLIYFQGTGAADDSGLPNDRFFAVRPEGSVSTLKIQRTERGDSAVYLCASSLDRGNTEAFFGQGTRLTVV.

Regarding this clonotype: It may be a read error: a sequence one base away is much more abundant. This CDR3 is CASSLGRETQYF. The CDR3 DNA reads as TGTGCCAGCAGTTTGGGGAGAGAGACCCAGTACTTC. The rearrangement links TRBV12-3 or TRBV12-4 to TRBJ2-5, with D tentatively TRBD2 (5 bases). Trimming took off 3 bases at V and 4 bases at J, with 6 bases between the two ends. CDR3 length: 12 residues.

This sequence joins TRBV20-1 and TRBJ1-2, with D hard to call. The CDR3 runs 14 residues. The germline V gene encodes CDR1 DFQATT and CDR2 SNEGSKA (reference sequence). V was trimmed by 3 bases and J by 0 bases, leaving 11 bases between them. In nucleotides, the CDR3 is TGCAGTGCTAGTCCAGGTCCTTCTAACTATGGCTACACCTTC. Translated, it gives CSASPGPSNYGYTF.

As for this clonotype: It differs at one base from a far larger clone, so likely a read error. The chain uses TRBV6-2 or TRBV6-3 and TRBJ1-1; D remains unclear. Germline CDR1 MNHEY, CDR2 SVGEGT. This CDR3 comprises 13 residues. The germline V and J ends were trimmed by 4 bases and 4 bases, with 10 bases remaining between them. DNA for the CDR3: TGTGCCAGCAGTTGCGACCCAGGCACTGAAGCTTTCTTT. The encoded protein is CASSCDPGTEAFF.

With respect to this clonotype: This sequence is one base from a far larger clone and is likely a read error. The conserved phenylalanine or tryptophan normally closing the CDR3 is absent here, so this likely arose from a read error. CDR3 DNA sequence: TGTGCCAGCGGTATGCGCGAGGGGCCCAATGAGCAGTTCCTC. Amino acid sequence: CASGMREGPNEQFL. The chain carries TRBV6-2 or TRBV6-3 and TRBJ2-1; D could derive from TRBD1 or TRBD2 (5 bases each). The CDR3 has 14 residues. Germline V CDR1 and CDR2: MNHEY, SVGEGT. Trimming shortened V by 8 bases and J by 6 bases, and 17 bases separated the two germline ends.

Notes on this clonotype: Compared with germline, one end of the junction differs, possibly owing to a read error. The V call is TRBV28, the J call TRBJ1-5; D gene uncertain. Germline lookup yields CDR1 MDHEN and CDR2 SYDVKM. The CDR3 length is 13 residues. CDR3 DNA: TGTTCCAGCAGAACTGGGTTCAATCAGCCCCAGCATTTT. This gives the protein CSSRTGFNQPQHF.

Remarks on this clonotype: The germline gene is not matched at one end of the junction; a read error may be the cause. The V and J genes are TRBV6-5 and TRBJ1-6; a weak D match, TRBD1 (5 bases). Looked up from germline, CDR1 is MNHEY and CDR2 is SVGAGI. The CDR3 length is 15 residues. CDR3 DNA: TGTTCCAGCAGTTACAGGTGGGTCGGGGATTCACCCCTCCACTTT. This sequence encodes CSSSYRWVGDSPLHF.

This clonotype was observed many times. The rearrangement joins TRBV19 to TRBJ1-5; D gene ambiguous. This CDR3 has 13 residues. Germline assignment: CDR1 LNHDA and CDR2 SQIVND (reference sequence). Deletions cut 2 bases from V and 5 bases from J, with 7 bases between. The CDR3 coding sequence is TGTGCCAGTAGTATACAGGAGGATCAGCCCCAGCATTTT. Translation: CASSIQEDQPQHF.

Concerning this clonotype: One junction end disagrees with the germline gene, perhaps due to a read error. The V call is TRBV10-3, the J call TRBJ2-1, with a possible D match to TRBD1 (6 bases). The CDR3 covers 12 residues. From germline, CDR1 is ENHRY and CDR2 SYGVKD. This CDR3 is CAISERGNEQLF. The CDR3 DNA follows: TGTGCCATCAGTGAAAGGGGGAATGAGCAGTTATTC.

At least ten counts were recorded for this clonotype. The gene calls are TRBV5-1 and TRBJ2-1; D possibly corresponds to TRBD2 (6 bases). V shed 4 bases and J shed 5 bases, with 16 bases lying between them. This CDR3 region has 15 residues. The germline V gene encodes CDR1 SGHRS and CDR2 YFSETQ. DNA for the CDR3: TGCGCCAGCAGCCGGGGGATAGATTTTGACAATGAGCAGTTCTTC. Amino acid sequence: CASSRGIDFDNEQFF.

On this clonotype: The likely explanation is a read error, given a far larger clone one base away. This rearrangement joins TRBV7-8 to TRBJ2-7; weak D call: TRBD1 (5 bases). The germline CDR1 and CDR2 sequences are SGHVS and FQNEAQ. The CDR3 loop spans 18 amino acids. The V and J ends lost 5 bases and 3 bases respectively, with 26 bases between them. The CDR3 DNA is TGTGCCAGCAGCACCGAAGTCGATGTTTCCCAGGGCGACTACGAGCAGTACTTC. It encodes CASSTEVDVSQGDYEQYF.

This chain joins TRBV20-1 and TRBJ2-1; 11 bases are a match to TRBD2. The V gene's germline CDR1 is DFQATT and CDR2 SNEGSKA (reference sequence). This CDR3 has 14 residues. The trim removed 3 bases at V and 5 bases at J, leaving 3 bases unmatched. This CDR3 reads CSASGTSGHNEQFF. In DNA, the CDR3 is TGCAGTGCTAGTGGGACTAGCGGACACAATGAGCAGTTCTTC.

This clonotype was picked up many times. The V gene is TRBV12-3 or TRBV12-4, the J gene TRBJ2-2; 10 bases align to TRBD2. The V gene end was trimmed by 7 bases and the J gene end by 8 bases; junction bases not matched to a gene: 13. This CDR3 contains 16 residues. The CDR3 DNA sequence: TGTGCCAGCATAGGTCGCCACATACTAGCGGGAGGGGAGCTGTTTTTT. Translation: CASIGRHILAGGELFF.

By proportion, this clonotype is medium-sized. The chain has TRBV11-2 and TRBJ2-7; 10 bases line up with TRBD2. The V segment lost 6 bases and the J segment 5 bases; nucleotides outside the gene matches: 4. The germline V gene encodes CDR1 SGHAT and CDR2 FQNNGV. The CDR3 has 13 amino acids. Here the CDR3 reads CASRSGLADEQYF. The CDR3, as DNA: TGTGCCAGCAGATCCGGACTAGCGGACGAGCAGTACTTC.

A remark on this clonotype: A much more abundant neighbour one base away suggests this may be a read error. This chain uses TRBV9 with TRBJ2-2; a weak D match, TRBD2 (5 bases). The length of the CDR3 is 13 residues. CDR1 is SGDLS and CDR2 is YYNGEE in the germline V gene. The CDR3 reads CASTVYEGGELFF. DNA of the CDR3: TGTGCCAGCACCGTATATGAGGGCGGGGAGCTGTTTTTT.

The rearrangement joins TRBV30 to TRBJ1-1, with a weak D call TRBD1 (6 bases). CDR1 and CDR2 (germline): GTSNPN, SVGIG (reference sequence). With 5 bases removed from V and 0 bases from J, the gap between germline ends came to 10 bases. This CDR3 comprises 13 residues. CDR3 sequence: CAWGQPLNTEAFF. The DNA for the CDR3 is TGTGCCTGGGGACAGCCTTTGAACACTGAAGCTTTCTTT.

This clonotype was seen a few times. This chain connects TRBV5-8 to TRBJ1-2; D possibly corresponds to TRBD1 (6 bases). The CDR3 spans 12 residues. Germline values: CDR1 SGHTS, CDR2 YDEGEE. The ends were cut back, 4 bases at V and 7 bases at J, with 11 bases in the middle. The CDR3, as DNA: TGTGCCAGCAGCGAGGGGGGGGTTGGCTACACCTTC. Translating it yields CASSEGGVGYTF. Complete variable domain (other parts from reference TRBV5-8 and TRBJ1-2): EAGVTQSPTHLIKTRGQQATLRCSPISGHTSVYWYQQALGLGLQFLLWYDEGEERNRGNFPPRFSGRQFPNYSSELNVNALELEDSALYLCASSEGGVGYTFGSGTRLTVV.

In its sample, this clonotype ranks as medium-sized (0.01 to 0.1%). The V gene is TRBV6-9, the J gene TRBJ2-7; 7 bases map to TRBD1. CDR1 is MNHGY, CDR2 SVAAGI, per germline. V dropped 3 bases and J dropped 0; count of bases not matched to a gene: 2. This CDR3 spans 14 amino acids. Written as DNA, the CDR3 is TGTGCCAGCAGTTACGGGACAGACTCCTACGAGCAGTACTTC. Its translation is CASSYGTDSYEQYF.

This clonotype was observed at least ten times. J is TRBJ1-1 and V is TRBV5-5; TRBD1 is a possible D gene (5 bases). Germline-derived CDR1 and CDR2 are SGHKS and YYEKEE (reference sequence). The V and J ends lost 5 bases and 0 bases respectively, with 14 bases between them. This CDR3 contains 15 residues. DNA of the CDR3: TGTGCCAGCAGTACCACCGGGACGGTGAACACTGAAGCTTTCTTT. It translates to CASSTTGTVNTEAFF.

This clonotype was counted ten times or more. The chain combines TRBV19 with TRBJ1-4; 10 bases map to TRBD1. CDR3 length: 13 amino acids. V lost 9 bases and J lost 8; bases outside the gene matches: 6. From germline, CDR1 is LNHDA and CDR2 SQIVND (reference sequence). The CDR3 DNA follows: TGTGCCAGCACCGGACAGGGGGGAGAAAAACTGTTTTTT. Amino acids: CASTGQGGEKLFF.

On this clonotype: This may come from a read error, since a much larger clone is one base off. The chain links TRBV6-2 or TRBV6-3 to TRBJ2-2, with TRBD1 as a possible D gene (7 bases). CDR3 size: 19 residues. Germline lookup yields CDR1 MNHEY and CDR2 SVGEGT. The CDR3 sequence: CASIYPRGKRALNTGELFF. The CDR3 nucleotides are TGTGCCAGCATTTACCCCAGGGGGAAGCGGGCCCTGAACACCGGGGAGCTGTTTTTT.

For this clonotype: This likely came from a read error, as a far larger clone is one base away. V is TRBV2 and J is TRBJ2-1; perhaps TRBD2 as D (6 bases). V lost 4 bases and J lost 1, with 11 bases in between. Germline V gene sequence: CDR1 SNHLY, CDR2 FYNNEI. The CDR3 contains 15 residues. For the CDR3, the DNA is TGTGCCAGCAGTGTCGGCGGGATATCCTACAATGAGCAGTTCTTC. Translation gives CASSVGGISYNEQFF.

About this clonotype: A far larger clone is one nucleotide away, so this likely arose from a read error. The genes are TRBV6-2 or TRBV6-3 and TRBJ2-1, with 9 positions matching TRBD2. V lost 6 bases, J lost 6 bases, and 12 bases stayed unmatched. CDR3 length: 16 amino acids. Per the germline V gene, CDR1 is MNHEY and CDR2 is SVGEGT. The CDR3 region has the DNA TGTGCCAGCAGAGGACTAGCGAGAGAAATTAGCAATGAGCAGTTCTTC. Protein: CASRGLAREISNEQFF.

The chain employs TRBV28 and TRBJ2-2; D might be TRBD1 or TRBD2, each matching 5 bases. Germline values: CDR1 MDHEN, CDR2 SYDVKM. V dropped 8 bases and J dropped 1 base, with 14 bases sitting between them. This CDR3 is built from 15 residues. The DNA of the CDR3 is TGTGCCAGCGAGGGGTATACGGGGAACACCGGGGAGCTGTTTTTT. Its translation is CASEGYTGNTGELFF.

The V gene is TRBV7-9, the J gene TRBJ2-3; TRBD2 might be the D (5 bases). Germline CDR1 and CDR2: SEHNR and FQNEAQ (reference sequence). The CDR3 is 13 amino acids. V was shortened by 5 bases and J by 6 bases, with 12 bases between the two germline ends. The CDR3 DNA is TGTGCCAGCAGCCCCCAGCGAGGGGATACGCAGTATTTT. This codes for CASSPQRGDTQYF. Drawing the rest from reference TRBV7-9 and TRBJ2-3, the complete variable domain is DTGVSQNPRHKITKRGQNVTFRCDPISEHNRLYWYRQTLGQGPEFLTYFQNEAQLEKSRLLSDRFSAERPKGSFSTLEIQRTEQGDSAMYLCASSPQRGDTQYFGPGTRLTVL.

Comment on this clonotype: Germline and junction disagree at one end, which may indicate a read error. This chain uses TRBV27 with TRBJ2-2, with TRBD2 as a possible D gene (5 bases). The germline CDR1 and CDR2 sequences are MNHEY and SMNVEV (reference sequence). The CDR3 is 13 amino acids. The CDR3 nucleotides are TGTGCCAGCAATCTTCAGTGGTACGGGGAGTTGTTTTTT. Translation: CASNLQWYGELFF.

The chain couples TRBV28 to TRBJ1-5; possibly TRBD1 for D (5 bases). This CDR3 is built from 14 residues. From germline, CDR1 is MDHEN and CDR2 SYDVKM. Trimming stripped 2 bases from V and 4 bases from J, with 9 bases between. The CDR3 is CASSLGGTNQPQHF. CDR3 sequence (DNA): TGTGCCAGCAGTTTAGGAGGGACGAATCAGCCCCAGCATTTT.